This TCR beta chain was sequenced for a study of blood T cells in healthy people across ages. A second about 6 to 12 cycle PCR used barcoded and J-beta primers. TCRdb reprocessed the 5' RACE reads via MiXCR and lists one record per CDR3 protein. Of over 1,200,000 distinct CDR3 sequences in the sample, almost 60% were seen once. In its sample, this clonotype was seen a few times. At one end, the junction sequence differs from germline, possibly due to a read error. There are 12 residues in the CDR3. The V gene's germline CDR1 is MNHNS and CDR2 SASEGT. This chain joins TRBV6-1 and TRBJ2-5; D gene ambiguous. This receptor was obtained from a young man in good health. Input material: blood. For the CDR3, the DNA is TGTGCCAGCAGTGGCTACCACGCGACCCAGTACTTT. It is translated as CASSGYHATQYF.